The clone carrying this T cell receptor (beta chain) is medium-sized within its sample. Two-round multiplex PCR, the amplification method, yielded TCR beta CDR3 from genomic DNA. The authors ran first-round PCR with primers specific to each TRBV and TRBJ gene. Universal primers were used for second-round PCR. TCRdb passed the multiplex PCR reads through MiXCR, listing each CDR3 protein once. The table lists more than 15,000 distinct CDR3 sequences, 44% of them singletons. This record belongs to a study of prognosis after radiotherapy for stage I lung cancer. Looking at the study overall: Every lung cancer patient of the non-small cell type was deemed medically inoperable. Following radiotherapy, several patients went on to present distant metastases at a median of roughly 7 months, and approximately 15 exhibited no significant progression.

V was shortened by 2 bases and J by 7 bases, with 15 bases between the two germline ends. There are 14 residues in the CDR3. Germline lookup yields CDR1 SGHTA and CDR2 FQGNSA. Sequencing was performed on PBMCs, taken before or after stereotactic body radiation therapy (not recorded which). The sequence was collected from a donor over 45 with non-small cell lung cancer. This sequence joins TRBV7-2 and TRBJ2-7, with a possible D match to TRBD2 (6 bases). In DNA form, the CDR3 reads TGTGCCAGCAGCTTATCTAGACCGGCGGGGGAGCAGTACTTC. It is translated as CASSLSRPAGEQYF.